This T cell receptor (beta chain) was captured by sequencing in a study of identical twins. Only a few counts were recorded for this clonotype. TCRdb processed the 5' RACE reads anew with MiXCR; each CDR3 protein has one entry. This table has 500,000 to 550,000 distinct CDR3 sequences, under 25% appearing once. Looked up from germline, CDR1 is MNHNS and CDR2 is SASEGT. This CDR3 spans 16 amino acids. After removal of 7 bases from V and 5 bases from J, the junction contained 11 bases not matched to a gene. These same data were also listed under a study on yellow fever vaccine responses in identical twins.

Sequenced: CD4+ T cells sorted from blood. This TCR derives from a woman in her late teens or twenties in good health. The chain employs TRBV6-1 and TRBJ2-2; the match to TRBD2 covers 9 bases. The chain's CDR3 is CASTQRAGGVTGELFF. The CDR3 DNA follows: TGTGCCAGCACCCAGCGAGCGGGAGGAGTTACCGGGGAGCTGTTTTTT.